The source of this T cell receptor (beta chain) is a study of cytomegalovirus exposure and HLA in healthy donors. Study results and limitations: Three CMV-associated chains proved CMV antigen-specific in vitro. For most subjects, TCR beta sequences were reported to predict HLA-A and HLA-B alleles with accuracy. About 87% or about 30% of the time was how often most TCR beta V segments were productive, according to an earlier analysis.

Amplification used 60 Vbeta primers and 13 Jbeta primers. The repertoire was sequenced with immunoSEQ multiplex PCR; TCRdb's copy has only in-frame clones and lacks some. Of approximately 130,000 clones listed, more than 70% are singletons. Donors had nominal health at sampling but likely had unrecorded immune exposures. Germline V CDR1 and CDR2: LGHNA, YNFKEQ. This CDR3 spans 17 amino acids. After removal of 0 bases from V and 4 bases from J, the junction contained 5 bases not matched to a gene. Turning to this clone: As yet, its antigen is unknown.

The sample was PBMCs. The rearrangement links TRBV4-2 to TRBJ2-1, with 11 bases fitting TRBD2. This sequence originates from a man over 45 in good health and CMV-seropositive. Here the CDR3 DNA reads TGTGCCAGCAGCCAAGATGTAACTAGCGGGAGATACAATGAGCAGTTCTTC. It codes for CASSQDVTSGRYNEQFF.